Presented here are 2 T cell receptor beta chains from one specimen sequenced in a study of PD-1 blockade in classical Hodgkin lymphoma. TCRdb's table, derived via immunoSEQ multiplex PCR, lists solely in-frame clones and lacks some. The data contain tens of thousands of clones, 89% of them singletons. There was relapse after autologous stem cell transplantation in every patient, and there was variation in brentuximab vedotin exposure. The sample here was peripheral blood mononuclear cells (PBMCs), taken at baseline. The source of these receptors is a human donor with classical Hodgkin lymphoma.

The chain is built from TRBV7-6 and TRBJ2-2, with D perhaps matching TRBD2 (6 bases). Germline V gene lookup returns CDR1 SGHVS and CDR2 FNYEAQ. The CDR3 is 18 residues long. The V end was cut by 0 bases, the J end by 0 bases, with 14 bases between. The CDR3 sequence: CASSLAPSSAPNTGELFF. In DNA form, the CDR3 reads TGTGCCAGCAGCTTAGCGCCCTCTAGCGCTCCGAACACCGGGGAGCTGTTTTTT.

This clone was seen only a few times. CDR3 in amino acids: CASSQGQIGELFF. The CDR3 DNA is TGTGCCAGCAGCCAAGGACAGATAGGGGAACTGTTTTTT. V is TRBV5-4 and J is TRBJ1-4, with a tentative D call TRBD1 (6 bases). V was cut by 4 bases and J by 12 bases, with 16 bases left in between. Per germline, CDR1 SGHNT and CDR2 YYREEE (reference sequence). The CDR3 sequence is 13 residues long. The whole variable domain, filled in from reference TRBV5-4 and TRBJ1-4, reads ETGVTQSPTHLIKTRGQQVTLRCSSQSGHNTVSWYQQALGQGPQFIFQYYREEENGRGNFPPRFSGLQFPNYSSELNVNALELDDSALYLCASSQGQIGELFFGSGTQLSVL.